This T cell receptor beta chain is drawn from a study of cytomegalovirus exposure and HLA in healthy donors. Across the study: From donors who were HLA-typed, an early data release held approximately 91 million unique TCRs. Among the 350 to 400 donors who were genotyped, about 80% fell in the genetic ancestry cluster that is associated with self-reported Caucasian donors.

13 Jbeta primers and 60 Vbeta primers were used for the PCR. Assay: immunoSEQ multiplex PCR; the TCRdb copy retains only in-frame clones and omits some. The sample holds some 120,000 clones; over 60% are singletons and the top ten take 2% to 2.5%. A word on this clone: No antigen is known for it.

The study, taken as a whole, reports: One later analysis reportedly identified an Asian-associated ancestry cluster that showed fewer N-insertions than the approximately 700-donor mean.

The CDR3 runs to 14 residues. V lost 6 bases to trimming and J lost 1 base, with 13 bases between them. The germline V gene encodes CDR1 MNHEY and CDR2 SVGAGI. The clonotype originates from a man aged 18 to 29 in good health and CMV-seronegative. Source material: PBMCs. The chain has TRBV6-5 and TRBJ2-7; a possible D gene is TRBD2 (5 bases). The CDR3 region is CASSDTGGSYEQYF. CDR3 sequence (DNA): TGTGCCAGCAGCGACACGGGCGGGTCCTACGAGCAGTACTTC.